This T cell receptor beta chain was obtained from a study of CD8+ T cells in alopecia areata (dated by TCRdb to 2016 to 2019). A note on the overall study: The treated patients, all with moderate-to-severe alopecia areata, were enrolled in an open-label pilot trial of oral tofacitinib given at 5 to 10 mg twice daily. Tofacitinib was administered for 6 to 18 months, and 6 months of follow-up off drug were then conducted to assess delayed response and recurrence. In both human patients and the C3H/HeJ mouse model, the study applied high-throughput TCRbeta sequencing to look at T cell clonal expansion in alopecia areata. On the human side, TCRbeta sequencing was run on scalp tissue and on sorted CD4+ and CD8+ peripheral blood T cells from healthy controls and from alopecia areata patients with either patchy or totalis/universalis disease. Biopsies were taken from tofacitinib-treated patients at baseline and at 4 and 24 weeks of treatment, and a later scalp biopsy was taken in several of the tofacitinib-treated patients. Scalp clonality was compared across normal scalp (n=4), patchy alopecia areata scalp (n=8), and alopecia totalis/universalis scalp (n=8). RNA was extracted with the PAXgene miRNA kit for fixed scalp, the miRNeasy kit for PBMCs, and the RNeasy kit for mouse skin. immunoSEQ multiplex PCR using 35 Vbeta forward primers and 13 Jbeta reverse primers was used to amplify TCRbeta CDR3 regions. What the research found in general, with its limitations: Scalp TCR repertoire analysis is complicated because resident alphabeta T cells in normal human skin are also sequenced, whereas mouse skin is dominated by gammadelta T cells. Compared with normal scalp, lesional scalp had higher clonality and more expanded CD8+ clones, particularly in alopecia totalis/universalis, a pattern that suggests antigenic drive. Compared with mice, TCR sequences shared between patients were less clear, possibly partly because of HLA diversity across the patient population.

V is trimmed back by 3 bases and J by 4 bases, and the junction contains 8 bases that no gene match accounts for. The germline V gene provides CDR1 SQVTM and CDR2 ANQGSEA. The CDR3 covers 14 residues, taking in both the cysteine and the phenylalanine. Only the CDR3 DNA stays, 42 bases, in frame from base 1. Interpreted using the paper, the time point label stands for: baseline before oral tofacitinib. Lesional scalp punch biopsies and peripheral blood were obtained from alopecia areata patients. PBMCs were isolated by density centrifugation and stained for CD3, CD4 and CD8, and CD4+ and CD8+ T cells were sorted on a FACSAria. Regarding this clone: Its antigen remains undetermined. Base qualities were left out, and no much larger clone turns up one base away.

Library method: the immunoSEQ multiplex PCR assay. To provide template for TCR sequencing, every sample had RNA extracted and reverse transcribed into cDNA. SuperScript III was used to make first-strand cDNA, primed with a 2:1 mix of oligo-dT and random hexamers. A synthetic immune receptor repertoire was used to gauge amplification bias, and whatever bias remained was removed computationally. The study's own analysis went as follows. Raw reads were preprocessed to remove errors, and CDR3 was defined according to IMGT conventions as the region from the conserved cysteine to phenylalanine. To get clonality, Shannon entropy was normalized by log2 of the number of productive unique TCRs and the result was subtracted from 1. Whether each scalp clone was CD4 or CD8 was inferred by checking scalp TCRbeta sequences against the CD4 and CD8 repertoires from sorted blood. Entries here come from immuneACCESS through TCRdb and include only in-frame sequences with V and J called. Some clones fail to appear in such tables; in the studies checked, an unresolved V gene covers under half of the shortfall, and the cause of the remainder is unknown. V, J and clone size derive from that table, while D and trimming were established from the DNA sequence. The sample records tens of thousands of clones, 45% to 55% of which are singletons. Together, the top ten hold about 17% of the sample.

The clonotype comes from a human donor with alopecia areata. The sample consisted of CD8+ T cells sorted from blood, taken at week 0. Recombination linked TRBV29-1 to TRBJ2-7; the junction holds 8 bases that match TRBD1. The CDR3 protein is CSVEGQGARYEQYF. The DNA is TGCAGCGTTGAGGGCCAGGGGGCGCGGTACGAGCAGTACTTC.